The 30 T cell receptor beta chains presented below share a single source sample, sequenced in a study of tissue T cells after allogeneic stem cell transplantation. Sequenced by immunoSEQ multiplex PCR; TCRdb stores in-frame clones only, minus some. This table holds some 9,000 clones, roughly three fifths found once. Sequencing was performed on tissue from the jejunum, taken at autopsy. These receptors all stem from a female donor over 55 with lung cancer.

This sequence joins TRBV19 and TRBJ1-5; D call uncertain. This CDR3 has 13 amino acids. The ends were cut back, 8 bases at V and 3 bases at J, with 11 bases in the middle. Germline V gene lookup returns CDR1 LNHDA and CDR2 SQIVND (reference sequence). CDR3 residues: CASSRSLNQPQHF. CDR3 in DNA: TGTGCCAGTTCTCGGAGCCTCAATCAGCCCCAGCATTTT. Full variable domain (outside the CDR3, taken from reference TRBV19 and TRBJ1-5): DGGITQSPKYLFRKEGQNVTLSCEQNLNHDAMYWYRQDPGQGLRLIYYSQIVNDFQKGDIAEGYSVSREKKESFPLTVTSAQKNPTAFYLCASSRSLNQPQHFGDGTRLSIL.

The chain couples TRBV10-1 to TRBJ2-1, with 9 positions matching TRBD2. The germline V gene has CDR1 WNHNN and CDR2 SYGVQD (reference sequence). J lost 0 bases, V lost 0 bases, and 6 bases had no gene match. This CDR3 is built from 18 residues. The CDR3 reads CASSESGAGGISYNEQFF. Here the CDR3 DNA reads TGCGCCAGCAGTGAGTCGGGAGCGGGAGGTATCTCCTACAATGAGCAGTTCTTC.

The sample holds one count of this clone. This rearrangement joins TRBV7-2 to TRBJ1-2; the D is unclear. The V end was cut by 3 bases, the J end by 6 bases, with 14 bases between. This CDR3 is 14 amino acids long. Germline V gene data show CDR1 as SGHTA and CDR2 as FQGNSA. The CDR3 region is CASSFWVGADGYTF. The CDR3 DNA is TGTGCCAGCAGCTTTTGGGTGGGTGCTGATGGCTACACCTTC. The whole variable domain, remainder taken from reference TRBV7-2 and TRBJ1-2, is GAGVSQSPSNKVTEKGKDVELRCDPISGHTALYWYRQSLGQGLEFLIYFQGNSAPDKSGLPSDRFSAERTGGSVSTLTIQRTQQEDSAVYLCASSFWVGADGYTFGSGTRLTVV.

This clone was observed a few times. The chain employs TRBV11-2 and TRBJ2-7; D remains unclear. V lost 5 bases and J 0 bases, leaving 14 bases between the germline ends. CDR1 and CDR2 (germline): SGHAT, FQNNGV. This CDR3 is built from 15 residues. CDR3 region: CASSAGPRLSYEQYF. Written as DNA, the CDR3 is TGTGCCAGCAGCGCCGGACCCCGACTCTCCTACGAGCAGTACTTC.

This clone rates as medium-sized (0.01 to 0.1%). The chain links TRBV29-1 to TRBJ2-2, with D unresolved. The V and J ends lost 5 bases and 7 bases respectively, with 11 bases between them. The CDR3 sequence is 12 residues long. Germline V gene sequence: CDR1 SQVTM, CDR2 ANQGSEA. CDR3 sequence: CSVNAPGGELFF. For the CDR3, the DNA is TGCAGCGTTAATGCACCCGGCGGGGAGCTGTTTTTT.

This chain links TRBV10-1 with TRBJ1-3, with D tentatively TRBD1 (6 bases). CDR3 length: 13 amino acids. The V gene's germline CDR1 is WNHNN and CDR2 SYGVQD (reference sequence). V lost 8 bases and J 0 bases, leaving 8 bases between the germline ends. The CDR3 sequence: CASGQSSGNTIYF. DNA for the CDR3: TGCGCCAGCGGACAGTCCTCTGGAAACACCATATATTTT.

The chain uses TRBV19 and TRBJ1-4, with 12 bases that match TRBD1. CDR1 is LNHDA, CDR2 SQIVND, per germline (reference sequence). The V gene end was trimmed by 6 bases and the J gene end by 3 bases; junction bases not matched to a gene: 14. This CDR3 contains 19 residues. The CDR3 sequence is CASSRNQGTGGRANEKLFF. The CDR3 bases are TGTGCCAGTAGCCGTAACCAGGGGACAGGGGGCCGAGCTAATGAAAAACTGTTTTTT.

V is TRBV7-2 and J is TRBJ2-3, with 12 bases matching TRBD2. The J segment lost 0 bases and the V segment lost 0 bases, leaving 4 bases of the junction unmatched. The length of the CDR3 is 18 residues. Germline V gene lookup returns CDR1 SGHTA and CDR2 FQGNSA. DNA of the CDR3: TGTGCCAGCAGCTTAGCGGCTAGCGGGGGGGTAAGCACAGATACGCAGTATTTT. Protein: CASSLAASGGVSTDTQYF.

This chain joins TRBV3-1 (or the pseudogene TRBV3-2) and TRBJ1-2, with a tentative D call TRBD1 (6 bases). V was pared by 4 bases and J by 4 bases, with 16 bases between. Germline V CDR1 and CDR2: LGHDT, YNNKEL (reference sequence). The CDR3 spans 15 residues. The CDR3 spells CASSRPGDTPYGYTF. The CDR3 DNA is TGTGCCAGCAGCCGCCCTGGGGACACTCCCTATGGCTACACCTTC.

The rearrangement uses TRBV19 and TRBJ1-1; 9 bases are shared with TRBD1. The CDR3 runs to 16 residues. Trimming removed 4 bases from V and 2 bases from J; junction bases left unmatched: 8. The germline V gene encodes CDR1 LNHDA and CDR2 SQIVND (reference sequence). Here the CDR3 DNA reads TGTGCCAGTAGTACCTGGGGACAGGGTGAAAACACTGAAGCTTTCTTT. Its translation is CASSTWGQGENTEAFF. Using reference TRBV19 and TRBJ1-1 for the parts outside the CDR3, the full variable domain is DGGITQSPKYLFRKEGQNVTLSCEQNLNHDAMYWYRQDPGQGLRLIYYSQIVNDFQKGDIAEGYSVSREKKESFPLTVTSAQKNPTAFYLCASSTWGQGENTEAFFGQGTRLTVV.

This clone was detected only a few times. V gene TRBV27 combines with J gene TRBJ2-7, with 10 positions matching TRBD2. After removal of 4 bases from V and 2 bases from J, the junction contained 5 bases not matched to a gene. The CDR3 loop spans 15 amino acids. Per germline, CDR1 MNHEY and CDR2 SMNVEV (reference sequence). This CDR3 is CASSWIAGGPYEQYF. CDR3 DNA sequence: TGTGCCAGCAGTTGGATAGCGGGGGGCCCCTACGAGCAGTACTTC.

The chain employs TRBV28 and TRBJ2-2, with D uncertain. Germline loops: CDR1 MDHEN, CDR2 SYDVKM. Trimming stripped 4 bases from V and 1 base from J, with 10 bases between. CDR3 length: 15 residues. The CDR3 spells CASSSRHRNTGELFF. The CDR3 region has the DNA TGTGCCAGCAGTTCTCGGCACCGGAACACCGGGGAGCTGTTTTTT.

The CDR3: CASSTGQVSNTEAFF. CDR3 DNA: TGTGCCAGCAGCACGGGACAGGTTTCCAACACTGAAGCTTTCTTT. This chain uses TRBV11-1 with TRBJ1-1, with 8 bases aligning to TRBD1. The CDR3 is 15 residues long. Unmatched junction bases numbered 7, after V lost 5 bases and J lost 2 bases. Per the germline V gene, CDR1 is SGHAT and CDR2 is FQDESV (reference sequence).

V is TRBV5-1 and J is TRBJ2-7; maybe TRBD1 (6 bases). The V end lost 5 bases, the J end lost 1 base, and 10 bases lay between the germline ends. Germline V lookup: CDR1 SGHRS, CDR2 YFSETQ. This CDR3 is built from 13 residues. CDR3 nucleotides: TGCGCCAGCAGACATGGACAGTCCTACGAGCAGTACTTC. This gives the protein CASRHGQSYEQYF.

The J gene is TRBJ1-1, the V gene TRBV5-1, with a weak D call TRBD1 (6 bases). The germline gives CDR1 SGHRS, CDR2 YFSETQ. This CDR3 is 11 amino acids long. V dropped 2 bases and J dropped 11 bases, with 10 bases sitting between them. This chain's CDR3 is CASSLGGAAFF. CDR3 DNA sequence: TGCGCCAGCAGCTTAGGGGGGGCGGCTTTCTTT.

CDR3 bases: TGTGCCAGCTCAAGGGACAGTATCCTCACAGATACGCAGTATTTT. Translated: CASSRDSILTDTQYF. This chain connects TRBV18 to TRBJ2-3, with 7 bases identical to TRBD1. J lost 2 bases, V lost 5 bases, and 7 bases had no gene match. Per the germline V gene, CDR1 is KGHSH and CDR2 is LQKENI. There are 15 residues in the CDR3.

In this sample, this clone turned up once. The CDR3 region has the DNA TGTGCCAGCAGCTTCTCTGGGGGCACAGATACGCAGTATTTT. This sequence encodes CASSFSGGTDTQYF. The chain uses TRBV7-3 and TRBJ2-3; D not resolved. V was pared by 3 bases and J by 1 base, with 8 bases between. CDR1 and CDR2 from the germline V gene are SGHTA and FQGTGA. CDR3 length equals 14 residues.

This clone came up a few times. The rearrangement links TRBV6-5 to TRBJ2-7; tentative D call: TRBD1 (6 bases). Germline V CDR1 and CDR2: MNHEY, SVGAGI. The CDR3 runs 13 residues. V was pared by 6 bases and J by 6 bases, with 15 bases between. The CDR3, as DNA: TGTGCCAGCAGGATTGGGGGCGGCGGCGAGCAGTACTTC. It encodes CASRIGGGGEQYF.

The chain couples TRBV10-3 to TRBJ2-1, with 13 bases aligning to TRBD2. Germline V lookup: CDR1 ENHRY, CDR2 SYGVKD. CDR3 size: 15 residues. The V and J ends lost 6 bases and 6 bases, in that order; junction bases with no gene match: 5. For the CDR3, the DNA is TGTGCCATCAGGACCGGGACTAGCGGGACCAATGAGCAGTTCTTC. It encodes CAIRTGTSGTNEQFF.

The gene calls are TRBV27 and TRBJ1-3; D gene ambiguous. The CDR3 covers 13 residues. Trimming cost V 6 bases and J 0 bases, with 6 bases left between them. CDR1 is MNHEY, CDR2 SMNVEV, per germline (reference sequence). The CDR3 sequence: CASRGHSGNTIYF. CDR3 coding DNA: TGTGCCAGCAGAGGTCACTCTGGAAACACCATATATTTT.

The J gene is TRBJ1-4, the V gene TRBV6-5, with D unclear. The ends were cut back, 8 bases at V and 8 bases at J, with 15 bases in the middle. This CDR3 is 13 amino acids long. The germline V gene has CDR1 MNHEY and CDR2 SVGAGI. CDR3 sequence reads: CASFPGFGEKLFF. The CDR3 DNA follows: TGTGCCAGCTTCCCCGGTTTCGGAGAAAAACTGTTTTTT.

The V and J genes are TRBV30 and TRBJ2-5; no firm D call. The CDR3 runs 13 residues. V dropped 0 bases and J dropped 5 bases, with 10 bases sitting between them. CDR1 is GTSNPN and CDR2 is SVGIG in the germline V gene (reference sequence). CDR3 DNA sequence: TGTGCCTGGAGTGTATCGTTCTCGGAGACCCAGTACTTC. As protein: CAWSVSFSETQYF.

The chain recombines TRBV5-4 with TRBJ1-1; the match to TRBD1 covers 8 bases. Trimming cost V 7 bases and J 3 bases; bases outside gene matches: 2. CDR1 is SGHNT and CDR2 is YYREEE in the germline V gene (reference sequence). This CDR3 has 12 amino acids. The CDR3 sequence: CASGGQDTEAFF. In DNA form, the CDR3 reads TGTGCCAGCGGGGGACAGGACACTGAAGCTTTCTTT.

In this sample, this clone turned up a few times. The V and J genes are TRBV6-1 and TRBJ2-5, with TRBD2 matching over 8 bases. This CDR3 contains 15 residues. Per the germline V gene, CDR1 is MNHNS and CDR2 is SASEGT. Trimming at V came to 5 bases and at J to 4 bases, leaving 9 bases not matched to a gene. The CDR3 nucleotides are TGTGCCAGCAGTTCCCCGGGGAGCGGGAGAGAGACCCAGTACTTC. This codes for CASSSPGSGRETQYF.

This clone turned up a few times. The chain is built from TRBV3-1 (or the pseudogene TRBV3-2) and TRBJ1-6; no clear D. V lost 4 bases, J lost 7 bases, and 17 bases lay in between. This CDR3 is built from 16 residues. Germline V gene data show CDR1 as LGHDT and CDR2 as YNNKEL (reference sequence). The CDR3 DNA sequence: TGTGCCAGCAGCCCATCTAGCAGTTTAGGGAATTCACCCCTCCACTTT. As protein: CASSPSSSLGNSPLHF.

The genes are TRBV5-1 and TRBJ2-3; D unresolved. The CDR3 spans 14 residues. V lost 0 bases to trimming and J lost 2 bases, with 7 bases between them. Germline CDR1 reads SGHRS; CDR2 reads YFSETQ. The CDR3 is CASSLETPTDTQYF. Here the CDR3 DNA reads TGCGCCAGCAGCTTGGAAACCCCCACAGATACGCAGTATTTT.

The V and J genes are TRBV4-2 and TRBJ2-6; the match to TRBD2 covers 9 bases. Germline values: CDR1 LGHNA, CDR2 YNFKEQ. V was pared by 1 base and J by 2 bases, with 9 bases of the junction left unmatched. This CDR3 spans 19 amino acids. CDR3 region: CASSQGGAGGPPGANVLTF. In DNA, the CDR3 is TGTGCCAGCAGCCAAGGTGGGGCGGGAGGGCCCCCTGGGGCCAACGTCCTGACTTTC.

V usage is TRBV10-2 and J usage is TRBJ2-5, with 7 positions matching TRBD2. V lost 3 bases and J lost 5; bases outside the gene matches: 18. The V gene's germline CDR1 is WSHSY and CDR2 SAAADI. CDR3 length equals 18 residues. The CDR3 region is CASSDWGGGTHHRETQYF. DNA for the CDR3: TGCGCCAGCAGTGATTGGGGGGGTGGGACCCACCACCGGGAGACCCAGTACTTC.

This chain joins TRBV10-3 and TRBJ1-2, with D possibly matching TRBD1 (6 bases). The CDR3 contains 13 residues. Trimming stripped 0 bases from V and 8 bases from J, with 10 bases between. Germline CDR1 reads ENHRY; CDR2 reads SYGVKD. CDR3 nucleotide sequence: TGTGCCATCAGTGAGTCTGGGGGCGGAGGCTACACCTTC. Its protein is CAISESGGGGYTF.

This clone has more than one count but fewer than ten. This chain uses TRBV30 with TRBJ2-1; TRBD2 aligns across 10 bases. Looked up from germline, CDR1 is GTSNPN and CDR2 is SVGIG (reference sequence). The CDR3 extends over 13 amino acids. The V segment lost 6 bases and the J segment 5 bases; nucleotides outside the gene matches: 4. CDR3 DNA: TGTGCCTGCGGGAGCGGGGGGGACAATGAGCAGTTCTTC. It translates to CACGSGGDNEQFF.